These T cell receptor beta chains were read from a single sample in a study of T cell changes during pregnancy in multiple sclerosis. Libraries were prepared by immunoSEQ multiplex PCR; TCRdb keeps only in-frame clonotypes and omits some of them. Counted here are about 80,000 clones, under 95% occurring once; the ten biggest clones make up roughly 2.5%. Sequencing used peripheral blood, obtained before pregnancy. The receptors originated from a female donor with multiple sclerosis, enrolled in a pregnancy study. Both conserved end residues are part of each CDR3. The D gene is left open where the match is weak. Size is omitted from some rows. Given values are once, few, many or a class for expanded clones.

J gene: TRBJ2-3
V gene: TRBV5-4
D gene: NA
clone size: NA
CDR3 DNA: TGTGCCAGCAGCACCCGGACAGTGACAGATACGCAGTATTTT
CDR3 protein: CASSTRTVTDTQYF

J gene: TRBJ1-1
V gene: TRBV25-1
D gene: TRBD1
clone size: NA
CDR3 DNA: TGTGCCAGCAGTGACCGAGACAGGGGGCGATTTGGCACTGAAGCTTTCTTT
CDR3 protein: CASSDRDRGRFGTEAFF

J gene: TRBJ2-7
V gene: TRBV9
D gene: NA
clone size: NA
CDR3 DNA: TGTGCCAGCAGCGTAGGACCTAGCGACTACGAGCAGTACTTC
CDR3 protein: CASSVGPSDYEQYF

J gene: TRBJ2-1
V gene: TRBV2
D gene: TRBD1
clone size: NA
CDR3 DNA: TGTGCCAGCACCCGGACAGGGGGTGGTGTAAGCGGGAGCGAGCAGTTCTTC
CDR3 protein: CASTRTGGGVSGSEQFF

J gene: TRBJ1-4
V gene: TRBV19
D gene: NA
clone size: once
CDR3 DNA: TGTGCCAGTCTTGCGGGGGGTTACGAGGAAAAACTGTTTTTT
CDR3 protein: CASLAGGYEEKLFF

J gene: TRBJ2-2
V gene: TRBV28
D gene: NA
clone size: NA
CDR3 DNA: TGTGCCAGCAGTTCTCCCGCGAACACCGGGGAGCTGTTTTTT
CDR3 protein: CASSSPANTGELFF

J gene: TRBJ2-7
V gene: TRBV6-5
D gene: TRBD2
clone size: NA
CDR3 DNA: TGTGCCAGCCGCCGAGGACTAGCGGGAGACGAGCAGTACTTC
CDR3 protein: CASRRGLAGDEQYF

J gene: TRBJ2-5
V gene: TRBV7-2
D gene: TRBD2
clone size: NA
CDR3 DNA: TGTGCCAGCAGCTTAGTGTCGGGAGGACTCCAAGAGACCCAGTACTTC
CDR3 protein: CASSLVSGGLQETQYF

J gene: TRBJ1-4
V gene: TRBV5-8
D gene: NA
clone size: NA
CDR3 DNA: TGTGCCAGCAGCTTGCCCGGGGGGGAAATGGAACTGTTTTTT
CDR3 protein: CASSLPGGEMELFF

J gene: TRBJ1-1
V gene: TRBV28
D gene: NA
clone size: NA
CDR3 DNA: TGTGCCAGCAGTTTCTCGCAGGGTCCGAACACTGAAGCTTTCTTT
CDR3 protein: CASSFSQGPNTEAFF

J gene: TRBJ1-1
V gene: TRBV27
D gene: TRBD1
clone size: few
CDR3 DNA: TGTGCCAGCAGTCTAGGGACAGGGATGAACACTGAAGCTTTCTTT
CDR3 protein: CASSLGTGMNTEAFF

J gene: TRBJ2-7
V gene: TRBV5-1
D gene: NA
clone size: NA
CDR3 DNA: TGCGCCAGCAGCTTGGCGGGCAGGGGAGGGGAGCAGTACTTC
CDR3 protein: CASSLAGRGGEQYF

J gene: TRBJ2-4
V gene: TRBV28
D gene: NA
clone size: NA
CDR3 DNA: TGTGCCAGCAGTACTAGCACGGACATTCAGTACTTC
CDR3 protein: CASSTSTDIQYF

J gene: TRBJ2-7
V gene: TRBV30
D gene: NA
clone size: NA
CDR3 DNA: TGTGCCTGGAGTGCTTCACAGCTCCAGTACTTC
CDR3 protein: CAWSASQLQYF

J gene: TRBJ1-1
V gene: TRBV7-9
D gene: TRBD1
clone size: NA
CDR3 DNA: TGTGCCAGCAGTCCTACCGGGACAGGTGAAGCTTTCTTT
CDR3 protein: CASSPTGTGEAFF

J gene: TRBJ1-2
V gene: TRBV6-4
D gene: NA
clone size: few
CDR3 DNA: TGTGCCAGCAGCCAACAGGGATCCTATGGCTACACCTTC
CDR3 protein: CASSQQGSYGYTF

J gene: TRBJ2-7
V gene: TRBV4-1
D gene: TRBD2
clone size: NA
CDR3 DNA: TGCGCCAGCAGCCGGGAGACTAGCGGAAGCTCCTACGAGCAGTACTTC
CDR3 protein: CASSRETSGSSYEQYF

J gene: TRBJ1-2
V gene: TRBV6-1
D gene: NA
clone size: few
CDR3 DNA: TGTGCCAGCAGTGAAAGAGGTCTCGGCTACACCTTC
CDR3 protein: CASSERGLGYTF

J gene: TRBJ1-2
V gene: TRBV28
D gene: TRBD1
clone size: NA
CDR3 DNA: TGTGCCAGCAGTTTCCCCGACCGGCCGGGACAGGGGGGTGGCTACACCTTC
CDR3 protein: CASSFPDRPGQGGGYTF

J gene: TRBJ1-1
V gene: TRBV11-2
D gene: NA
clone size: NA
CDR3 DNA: TGTGCCAGCACCTACAGGGTCTTTGGCACTGAAGCTTTCTTT
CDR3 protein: CASTYRVFGTEAFF

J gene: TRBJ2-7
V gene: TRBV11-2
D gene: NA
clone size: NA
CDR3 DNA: TGTGCCAGCGGCGGGGCCTCCTCCTACGAGCAGTACTTC
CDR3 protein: CASGGASSYEQYF

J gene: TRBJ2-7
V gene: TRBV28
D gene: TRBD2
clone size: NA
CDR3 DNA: TGTGCCAGCAGTTCTCTAGCGGGAGGCCCACACGAGCAGTACTTC
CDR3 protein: CASSSLAGGPHEQYF

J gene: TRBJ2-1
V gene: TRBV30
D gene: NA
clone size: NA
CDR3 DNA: TGTGCCTGGAGCGTTGACACGAGCCTGTACAATGAGCAGTTCTTC
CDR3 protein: CAWSVDTSLYNEQFF

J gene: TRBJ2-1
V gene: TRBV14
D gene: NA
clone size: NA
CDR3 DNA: TGTGCCAGCAGCCAACTAAACAATGAGCAGTTCTTC
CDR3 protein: CASSQLNNEQFF

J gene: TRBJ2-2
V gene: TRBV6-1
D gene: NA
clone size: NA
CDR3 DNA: TGTGCCAGCAGGGAACTAGCTTTAGGGAACACCGGGGAGCTGTTTTTT
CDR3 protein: CASRELALGNTGELFF

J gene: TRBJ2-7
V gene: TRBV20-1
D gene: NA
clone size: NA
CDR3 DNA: TGCAGTGGAGATAGAACCTACGAGCAGTACTTC
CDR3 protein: CSGDRTYEQYF

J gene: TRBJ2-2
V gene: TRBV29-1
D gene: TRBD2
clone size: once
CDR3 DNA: TGCAGCGTCCGGGAGGCCACCGGGGAGCTGTTTTTT
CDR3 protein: CSVREATGELFF

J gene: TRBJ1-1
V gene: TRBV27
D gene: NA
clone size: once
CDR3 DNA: TGTGCCAGCAGTTTATCTGGCGGATTAGAAGCTTTCTTT
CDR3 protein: CASSLSGGLEAFF

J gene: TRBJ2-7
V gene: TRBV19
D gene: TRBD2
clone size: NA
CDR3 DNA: TGTGCCAGTAGTAAGGGACTAGCGGGACCTGGGGAGCAGTACTTC
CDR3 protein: CASSKGLAGPGEQYF

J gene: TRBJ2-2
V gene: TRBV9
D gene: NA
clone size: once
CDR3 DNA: TGTGCCAGCAGCGTAGGTCTAGACACCGGGGAGCTGTTTTTT
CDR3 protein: CASSVGLDTGELFF

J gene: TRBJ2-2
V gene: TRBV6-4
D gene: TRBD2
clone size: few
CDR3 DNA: TGTGCCAGCAGCCCGGGACTAGTGACCGGGGAGCTGTTTTTT
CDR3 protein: CASSPGLVTGELFF

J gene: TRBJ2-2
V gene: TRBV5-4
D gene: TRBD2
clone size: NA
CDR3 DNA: TGTGCCAGCAGCCTTGGACTAGCCGTCGGGGAGCTGTTTTTT
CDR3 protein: CASSLGLAVGELFF

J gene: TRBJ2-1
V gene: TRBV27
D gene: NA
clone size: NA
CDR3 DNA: TGTGCCAGCAGTTTTGGTCCGGGGTGGGATGAGCAGTTCTTC
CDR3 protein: CASSFGPGWDEQFF

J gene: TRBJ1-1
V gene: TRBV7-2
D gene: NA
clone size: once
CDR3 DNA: TGTGCCAGCAGGCCTGGACGGGGGAACACTGAAGCTTTCTTT
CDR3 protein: CASRPGRGNTEAFF

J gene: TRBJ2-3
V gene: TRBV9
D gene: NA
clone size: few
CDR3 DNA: TGTGCCAGCAGCGTAGGACCAGAAGCGACAGATACGCAGTATTTT
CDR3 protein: CASSVGPEATDTQYF

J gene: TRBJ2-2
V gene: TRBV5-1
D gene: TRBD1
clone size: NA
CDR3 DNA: TGCGCCAGCAGCTTCCGGGACAGACTGGGCGGGGAGCTGTTTTTT
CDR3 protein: CASSFRDRLGGELFF

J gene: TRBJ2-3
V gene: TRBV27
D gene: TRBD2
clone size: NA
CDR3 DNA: TGTGCCAGCAGTTTATTACTAGCGGGGGGCACAGATACGCAGTATTTT
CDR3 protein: CASSLLLAGGTDTQYF

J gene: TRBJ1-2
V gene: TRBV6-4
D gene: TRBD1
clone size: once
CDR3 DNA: TGTGCCAGCAGACCCAGGGGGGATCGTAACTATGGCTACACCTTC
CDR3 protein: CASRPRGDRNYGYTF

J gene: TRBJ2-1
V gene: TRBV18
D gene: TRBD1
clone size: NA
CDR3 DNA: TGTGCCAGCTCACTGTCGGTCCAGGGACAGGGAGGTCGCAATGAGCAGTTCTTC
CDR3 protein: CASSLSVQGQGGRNEQFF

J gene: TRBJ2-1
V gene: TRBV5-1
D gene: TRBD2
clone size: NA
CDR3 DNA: TGCGCCAGCAGCGGTAGCGGGACCACCTACAATGAGCAGTTCTTC
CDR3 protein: CASSGSGTTYNEQFF

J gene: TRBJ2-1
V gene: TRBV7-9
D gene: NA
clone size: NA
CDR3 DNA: TGTGCCAGCAGCTACAGGGACGATGAGCAGTTCTTC
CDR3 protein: CASSYRDDEQFF

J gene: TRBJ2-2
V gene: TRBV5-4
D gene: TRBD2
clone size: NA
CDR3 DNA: TGTGCCAGCAGCTTGCCGGCTAGCGGGGGCACCGGGGAGCTGTTTTTT
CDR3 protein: CASSLPASGGTGELFF

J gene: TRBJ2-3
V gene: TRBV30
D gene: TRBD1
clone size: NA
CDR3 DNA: TGTGCCTGGAGCCCGGACAGGGGAATGGCAGATACGCAGTATTTT
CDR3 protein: CAWSPDRGMADTQYF

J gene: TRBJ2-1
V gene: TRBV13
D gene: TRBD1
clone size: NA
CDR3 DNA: TGTGCCAGCAGCACCTCCGGGACAGGGATCTACAATGAGCAGTTCTTC
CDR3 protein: CASSTSGTGIYNEQFF

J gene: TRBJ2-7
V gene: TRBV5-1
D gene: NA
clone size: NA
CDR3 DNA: TGCGCCAGCAGCTTTCCAGGGACCTACGAGCAGTACTTC
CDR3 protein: CASSFPGTYEQYF

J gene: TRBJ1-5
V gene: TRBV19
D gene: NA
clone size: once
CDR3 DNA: TGTGCCAGTAGCGGGGGGGCAGGGAATCAGCCCCAGCATTTT
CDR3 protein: CASSGGAGNQPQHF

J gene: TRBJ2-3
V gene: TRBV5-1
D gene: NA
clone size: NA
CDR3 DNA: TGCGCCAGCAGCATAGCTCCGGGACACCTCACAGATACGCAGTATTTT
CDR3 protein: CASSIAPGHLTDTQYF

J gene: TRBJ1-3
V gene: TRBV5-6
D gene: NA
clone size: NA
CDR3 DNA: TGTGCCAGCAGCCGGCAGGATTACTCTGGAAACACCATATATTTT
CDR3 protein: CASSRQDYSGNTIYF

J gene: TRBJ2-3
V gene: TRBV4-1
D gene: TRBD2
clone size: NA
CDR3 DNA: TGCGCCAGCAGCCAAGATGGGCCTGGACTAGCGGGAGGGCCTTTGTTCAAAGATACGCAGTATTTT
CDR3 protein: CASSQDGPGLAGGPLFKDTQYF

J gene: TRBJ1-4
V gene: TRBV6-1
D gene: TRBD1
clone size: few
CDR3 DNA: TGTGCCAGCAGCCCCACAGGGGTCGGTGAAAAACTGTTTTTT
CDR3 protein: CASSPTGVGEKLFF

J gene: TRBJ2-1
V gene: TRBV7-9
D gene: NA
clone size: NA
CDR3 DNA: TGTGCCAGCAGCTCGATACTAGCCTTGGAGCAGTTCTTC
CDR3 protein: CASSSILALEQFF

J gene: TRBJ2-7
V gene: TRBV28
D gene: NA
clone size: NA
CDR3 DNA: TGTGCCAGCAGTCGACTTAGCTCCTACGAGCAGTACTTC
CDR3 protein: CASSRLSSYEQYF

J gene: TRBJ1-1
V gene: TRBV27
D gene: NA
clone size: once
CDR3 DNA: TGTGCCAGCAGTTTCGGGGGGATGAGCACTGAAGCTTTCTTT
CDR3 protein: CASSFGGMSTEAFF

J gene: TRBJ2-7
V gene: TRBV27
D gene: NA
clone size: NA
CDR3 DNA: TGTGCCAGCAGTTGGGGCGGGGAGTCCTCCTACGAGCAGTACTTC
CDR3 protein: CASSWGGESSYEQYF

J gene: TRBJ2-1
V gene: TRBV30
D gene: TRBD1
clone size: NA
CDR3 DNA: TGTGCCTGGAACAGACAGGGGATTTACAATGAGCAGTTCTTC
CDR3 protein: CAWNRQGIYNEQFF